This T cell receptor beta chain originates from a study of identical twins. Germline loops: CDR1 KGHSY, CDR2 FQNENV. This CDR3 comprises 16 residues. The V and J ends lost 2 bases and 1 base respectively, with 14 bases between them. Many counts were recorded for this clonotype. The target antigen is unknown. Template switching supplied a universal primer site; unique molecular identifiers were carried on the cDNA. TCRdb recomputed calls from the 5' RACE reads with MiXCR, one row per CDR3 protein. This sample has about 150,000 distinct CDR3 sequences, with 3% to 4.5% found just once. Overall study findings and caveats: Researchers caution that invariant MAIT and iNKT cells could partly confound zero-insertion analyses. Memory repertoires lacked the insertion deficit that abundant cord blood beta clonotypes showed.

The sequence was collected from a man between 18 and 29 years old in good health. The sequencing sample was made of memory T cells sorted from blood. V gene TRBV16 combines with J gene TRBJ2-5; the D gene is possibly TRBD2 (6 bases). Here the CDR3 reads CASSQEISGSQETQYF. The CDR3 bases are TGTGCCAGCAGCCAAGAAATTAGCGGTTCCCAAGAGACCCAGTACTTC.